The present TCR beta chain was sequenced within a study of prognosis after radiotherapy for stage I lung cancer. Study as a whole: Radiotherapy preceded distant metastases in a handful of patients (median 7 months); more than 12 showed no significant progression.

This clonotype was seen ten or more times. Its target is not known. General study points: Shannon entropy after stereotactic body radiation therapy was lower in patients who developed distant metastases.

The V and J ends lost 6 bases and 6 bases, in that order; junction bases with no gene match: 8. Germline CDR1 is MRHNA and CDR2 is SNTAGT. The CDR3 runs 13 residues. Blood draws of about 6.2 milliliters of peripheral blood occurred at each of two time points. The study amplified the TCR beta CDR3 region from genomic DNA. This amplification was carried out by two rounds of multiplex PCR. The first PCR round targeted every TRBV and TRBJ gene with specific primers. TCRdb called the multiplex PCR reads again in MiXCR, with one record for every CDR3 protein. The sample includes over 30,000 distinct CDR3 sequences, around a quarter of them seen just once.

This TCR derives from a donor aged 50 or older with non-small cell lung cancer. The specimen was PBMCs, collected before or after stereotactic body radiation therapy (not recorded which). The chain recombines TRBV6-4 with TRBJ2-7; 7 bases line up with TRBD1. CDR3: CASSLGQVGEQYF. CDR3 nucleotides: TGTGCCAGCAGCCTCGGACAGGTCGGCGAGCAGTACTTC.